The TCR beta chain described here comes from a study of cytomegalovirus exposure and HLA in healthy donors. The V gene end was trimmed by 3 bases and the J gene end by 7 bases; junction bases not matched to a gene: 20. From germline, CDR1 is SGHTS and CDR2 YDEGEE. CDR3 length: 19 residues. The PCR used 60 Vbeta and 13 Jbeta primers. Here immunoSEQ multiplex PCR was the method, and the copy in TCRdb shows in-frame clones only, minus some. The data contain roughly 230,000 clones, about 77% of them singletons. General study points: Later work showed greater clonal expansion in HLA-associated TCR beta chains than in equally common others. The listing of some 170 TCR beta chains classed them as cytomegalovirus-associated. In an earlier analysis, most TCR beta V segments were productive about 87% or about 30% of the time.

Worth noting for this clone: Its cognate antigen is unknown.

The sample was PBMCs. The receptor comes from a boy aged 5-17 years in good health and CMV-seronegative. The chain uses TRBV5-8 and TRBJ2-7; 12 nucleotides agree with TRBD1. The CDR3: CASSSGGTGGDQVPDEQYF. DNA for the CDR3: TGTGCCAGCAGCTCGGGGGGGACAGGGGGCGACCAGGTTCCAGATGAGCAGTACTTC.